The rows below give T cell receptor beta chains drawn from one sample of a study of shared clonotypes between healthy human individuals. Assay: immunoSEQ multiplex PCR; the TCRdb copy retains only in-frame clones and omits some. The sample has roughly 2.5 million clones, just over 90% seen once. Sequenced sample: naive CD4+ T cells sorted from blood. The receptors derive from a man between 18 and 29 years old in good health. Each CDR3 is given with its conserved first and last residue. Each record gives: J gene, D gene, clone size, V gene, CDR3 DNA, CDR3 protein. The D gene is left open where the match is weak. Clone sizes are given selectively: once, few, many, or a class where the clone is expanded.

j_gene: TRBJ2-5
d_gene: TRBD1
abundance: NA
v_gene: TRBV10-3
CDR3nt: TGTGCCATCAGAGCAGGGGGCCAGGGGGAGACCCAGTACTTC
CDR3aa: CAIRAGGQGETQYF

j_gene: TRBJ1-2
d_gene: NA
abundance: once
v_gene: TRBV30
CDR3nt: TGTGCCTGGAGTTCGGGGGCCAGTGGCTACACCTTC
CDR3aa: CAWSSGASGYTF

j_gene: TRBJ1-2
d_gene: TRBD1
abundance: NA
v_gene: TRBV20-1
CDR3nt: TGCAGTGCGACAGGGGTAAATGGCTACACCTTC
CDR3aa: CSATGVNGYTF

j_gene: TRBJ1-1
d_gene: TRBD1
abundance: NA
v_gene: TRBV15
CDR3nt: TGTGCCACCAGCAGGGACAGGGGGCTCCCTGAAGCTTTCTTT
CDR3aa: CATSRDRGLPEAFF

j_gene: TRBJ2-7
d_gene: NA
abundance: once
v_gene: TRBV10-2
CDR3nt: TGCGCCAGCAGCCCCGTTCGGGGCGAGCAGTACTTC
CDR3aa: CASSPVRGEQYF

j_gene: TRBJ1-1
d_gene: NA
abundance: NA
v_gene: TRBV5-1
CDR3nt: TGCGCCAGCAGCCGGGACGGAAGTGGAGCTTTCTTT
CDR3aa: CASSRDGSGAFF

j_gene: TRBJ1-6
d_gene: NA
abundance: NA
v_gene: TRBV27
CDR3nt: TGTGCCAGCAGTAGAGGGAGGGGGTATAATTCACCCCTCCACTTT
CDR3aa: CASSRGRGYNSPLHF

j_gene: TRBJ2-7
d_gene: NA
abundance: NA
v_gene: TRBV11-2
CDR3nt: TGTGCCAGCTCACAAAAGCAGTACTTC
CDR3aa: CASSQKQYF

j_gene: TRBJ2-5
d_gene: NA
abundance: NA
v_gene: TRBV7-2
CDR3nt: TGTGCCAGCAGCTTAGATCGGATCCCATCAGAGACCCAGTACTTC
CDR3aa: CASSLDRIPSETQYF

j_gene: TRBJ2-2
d_gene: NA
abundance: NA
v_gene: TRBV19
CDR3nt: TGTGCCAGTAGTACTCTCTACGTCATGGCGGGAAGGGAAACCGGGGAGCTGTTTTTT
CDR3aa: CASSTLYVMAGRETGELFF

j_gene: TRBJ2-3
d_gene: TRBD2
abundance: NA
v_gene: TRBV27
CDR3nt: TGTGCCAGCAGTTTCGGATCGGGAGGGCCCGGTGATACGCAGTATTTT
CDR3aa: CASSFGSGGPGDTQYF

j_gene: TRBJ2-3
d_gene: NA
abundance: NA
v_gene: TRBV19
CDR3nt: TGTGCCAGTAGTATTTTGGGTACAGATACGCAGTATTTT
CDR3aa: CASSILGTDTQYF

j_gene: TRBJ1-2
d_gene: NA
abundance: NA
v_gene: TRBV5-1
CDR3nt: TGCGCCAGCAGCTTTCGGACAGCTACTAACTATGGCTACACCTTC
CDR3aa: CASSFRTATNYGYTF

j_gene: TRBJ1-5
d_gene: TRBD1
abundance: NA
v_gene: TRBV7-9
CDR3nt: TGTGCCAGCAGCTTTGCAGGGGGAAATCAGCCCCAGCATTTT
CDR3aa: CASSFAGGNQPQHF

j_gene: TRBJ1-1
d_gene: TRBD1
abundance: NA
v_gene: TRBV25-1
CDR3nt: TGTGCCAGCAGTGACCCAGGGGGGGGGCACACGATGAACACTGAAGCTTTCTTT
CDR3aa: CASSDPGGGHTMNTEAFF

j_gene: TRBJ1-6
d_gene: NA
abundance: NA
v_gene: TRBV10-2
CDR3nt: TGCGCCAGCAGTGAGTCCCGACAGAATTCACCCCTCCACTTT
CDR3aa: CASSESRQNSPLHF

j_gene: TRBJ1-1
d_gene: NA
abundance: NA
v_gene: TRBV27
CDR3nt: TGTGCCAGCACTCAAAGTAGGACAGTGAACACTGAAGCTTTCTTT
CDR3aa: CASTQSRTVNTEAFF

j_gene: TRBJ2-7
d_gene: TRBD2
abundance: NA
v_gene: TRBV10-2
CDR3nt: TGCGCCAGCAGGAAACAAGGGACTAGCGGGAGAATCTACGAGCAGTACTTC
CDR3aa: CASRKQGTSGRIYEQYF

j_gene: TRBJ2-7
d_gene: TRBD1
abundance: NA
v_gene: TRBV6-1
CDR3nt: TGTGCCAGCAGTGAGACAGGGGGCTCCTACGAGCAGTACTTC
CDR3aa: CASSETGGSYEQYF

j_gene: TRBJ2-5
d_gene: TRBD1
abundance: NA
v_gene: TRBV5-6
CDR3nt: TGTGCCAGCAGCCTGGGACAGGTGTCCCAAGAGACCCAGTACTTC
CDR3aa: CASSLGQVSQETQYF

j_gene: TRBJ1-1
d_gene: NA
abundance: once
v_gene: TRBV5-1
CDR3nt: TGCGCCAGCAGGTCCTCGGGGGGCGCGCCGATGAACACTGAAGCTTTCTTT
CDR3aa: CASRSSGGAPMNTEAFF

j_gene: TRBJ2-3
d_gene: TRBD2
abundance: NA
v_gene: TRBV5-1
CDR3nt: TGCGCCAGCAGCGCTGCTAGCGGGGGTGGCACAGATACGCAGTATTTT
CDR3aa: CASSAASGGGTDTQYF

j_gene: TRBJ2-7
d_gene: TRBD2
abundance: NA
v_gene: TRBV7-2
CDR3nt: TGTGCCAGCAGGGTGACTAGCGGGAGGGTCGACGAGCAGTACTTC
CDR3aa: CASRVTSGRVDEQYF

j_gene: TRBJ1-6
d_gene: TRBD1
abundance: NA
v_gene: TRBV6-6
CDR3nt: TGTGCCAGCAGCCTCCAACAGGGGTATAACTCACCCCTCCACTTT
CDR3aa: CASSLQQGYNSPLHF

j_gene: TRBJ2-7
d_gene: NA
abundance: NA
v_gene: TRBV6-6
CDR3nt: TGTGCCAGCAGTTATTGGGATTCTCAAGACTACGAGCAGTACTTC
CDR3aa: CASSYWDSQDYEQYF

j_gene: TRBJ2-7
d_gene: NA
abundance: few
v_gene: TRBV7-2
CDR3nt: TGTGCCAGCAGCCCGCTCTACGAGCAGTACTTC
CDR3aa: CASSPLYEQYF

j_gene: TRBJ2-3
d_gene: TRBD2
abundance: NA
v_gene: TRBV12-5
CDR3nt: TGTGCTAGTGGTTTGTCCAGCGGGGGGCCCACAGATACGCAGTATTTT
CDR3aa: CASGLSSGGPTDTQYF

j_gene: TRBJ1-2
d_gene: NA
abundance: NA
v_gene: TRBV6-1
CDR3nt: TGTGCCAGCAGTGAAGTCGGGACTGGCTACACCTTC
CDR3aa: CASSEVGTGYTF

j_gene: TRBJ2-2
d_gene: TRBD1
abundance: NA
v_gene: TRBV7-2
CDR3nt: TGTGCCAGCAGCCTCAGGACAGGGGGAGCCGGGGAGCTGTTTTTT
CDR3aa: CASSLRTGGAGELFF

j_gene: TRBJ1-5
d_gene: NA
abundance: NA
v_gene: TRBV28
CDR3nt: TGTGCCAGCAGTTCAGGAGGTGGCAATCAGCCCCAGCATTTT
CDR3aa: CASSSGGGNQPQHF

j_gene: TRBJ2-1
d_gene: NA
abundance: NA
v_gene: TRBV5-1
CDR3nt: TGCGCCAGCAGCTTGGTCAGCACGGCCTTCAATGAGCAGTTCTTC
CDR3aa: CASSLVSTAFNEQFF

j_gene: TRBJ2-5
d_gene: TRBD1
abundance: NA
v_gene: TRBV7-9
CDR3nt: TGTGCCAGCAGCTTGGACAGGGGCGAGACCCAGTACTTC
CDR3aa: CASSLDRGETQYF

j_gene: TRBJ2-5
d_gene: TRBD2
abundance: once
v_gene: TRBV5-1
CDR3nt: TGCGCCAGCAGCAGGACTAGCGTAGAGACCCAGTACTTC
CDR3aa: CASSRTSVETQYF

j_gene: TRBJ1-1
d_gene: NA
abundance: NA
v_gene: TRBV6-6
CDR3nt: TGTGCCAGCAGTTACTCGACAGTTGAAGCTTTCTTT
CDR3aa: CASSYSTVEAFF

j_gene: TRBJ2-2
d_gene: NA
abundance: NA
v_gene: TRBV6-1
CDR3nt: TGTGCCAGCAGTGAAGGTCCCCGCACCGGGGAGCTGTTTTTT
CDR3aa: CASSEGPRTGELFF

j_gene: TRBJ1-1
d_gene: NA
abundance: NA
v_gene: TRBV29-1
CDR3nt: TGCAGCGTTGAAGATAGGGTGGGAACTGAAGCTTTCTTT
CDR3aa: CSVEDRVGTEAFF

j_gene: TRBJ2-5
d_gene: NA
abundance: few
v_gene: TRBV5-1
CDR3nt: TGCGCCAGCAGCCCGACTATGAGAGAGACCCAGTACTTC
CDR3aa: CASSPTMRETQYF

j_gene: TRBJ1-1
d_gene: NA
abundance: NA
v_gene: TRBV10-3
CDR3nt: TGTGCCACCCGAGGCTCTGAACGGACTGAAGCTTTCTTT
CDR3aa: CATRGSERTEAFF

j_gene: TRBJ1-1
d_gene: NA
abundance: NA
v_gene: TRBV6-5
CDR3nt: TGTGCCAGCAGTAAAGGGATTGAAGCTTTCTTT
CDR3aa: CASSKGIEAFF

j_gene: TRBJ2-3
d_gene: NA
abundance: NA
v_gene: TRBV14
CDR3nt: TGTGCCAGCAGCCAAGACCCCAGTAACGCAGATACGCAGTATTTT
CDR3aa: CASSQDPSNADTQYF

j_gene: TRBJ2-1
d_gene: TRBD1
abundance: once
v_gene: TRBV5-6
CDR3nt: TGTGCCAGCCGGAGAGAGACAGGGGGGTATTCTGAGCAGTTCTTC
CDR3aa: CASRRETGGYSEQFF

j_gene: TRBJ2-2
d_gene: NA
abundance: NA
v_gene: TRBV5-5
CDR3nt: TGTGCCAGCAGCTTGGACCCTAACAATTGGGGGGAGCTGTTTTTT
CDR3aa: CASSLDPNNWGELFF

j_gene: TRBJ1-6
d_gene: NA
abundance: few
v_gene: TRBV28
CDR3nt: TGTGCCAGCAGCAACCCCAGCCGCAGCCCTGGTATGCCCCTCCACTTT
CDR3aa: CASSNPSRSPGMPLHF

j_gene: TRBJ1-1
d_gene: NA
abundance: NA
v_gene: TRBV4-2
CDR3nt: TGTGCCAGCAGCCAAGCCGAAGGGAGCACTGAAGCTTTCTTT
CDR3aa: CASSQAEGSTEAFF

j_gene: TRBJ2-5
d_gene: NA
abundance: NA
v_gene: TRBV7-2
CDR3nt: TGTGCCAGCAGCTCCTACGCCCCAGGGCGCGGAGAGACCCAGTACTTC
CDR3aa: CASSSYAPGRGETQYF

j_gene: TRBJ2-3
d_gene: TRBD2
abundance: NA
v_gene: TRBV19
CDR3nt: TGTGCCAGTAGTCCCAAAGCGGGGGGCACAGATACGCAGTATTTT
CDR3aa: CASSPKAGGTDTQYF

j_gene: TRBJ2-1
d_gene: NA
abundance: NA
v_gene: TRBV10-1
CDR3nt: TGCGCCAGCAGTGAGCGAGCGGGCAGGAGCTCCTACAATGAGCAGTTCTTC
CDR3aa: CASSERAGRSSYNEQFF

j_gene: TRBJ2-5
d_gene: NA
abundance: NA
v_gene: TRBV7-3
CDR3nt: TGTGCCAGCAGCTCCAGGGGCCAAGAGACCCAGTACTTC
CDR3aa: CASSSRGQETQYF

j_gene: TRBJ1-1
d_gene: NA
abundance: NA
v_gene: TRBV2
CDR3nt: TGTGCCAGCAGGGGGATAATGAACACTGAAGCTTTCTTT
CDR3aa: CASRGIMNTEAFF

j_gene: TRBJ2-3
d_gene: NA
abundance: NA
v_gene: TRBV4-1
CDR3nt: TGCGCCAGCAGCCAACCAAAGCGAGGGCCCCCGGGTATGGCGCAGTATTTT
CDR3aa: CASSQPKRGPPGMAQYF